The 17 T cell receptor beta chains below were found in one sample sequenced in a study of molecular identifiers for immune sequencing clone quantification. Via MiXCR, TCRdb re-called the PCR reads, giving one row per CDR3 protein. The sample lists a few hundred thousand distinct CDR3 sequences, 20% to 25% occurring once. Sequencing input: naive CD8+ T cells from blood, with Jurkat cell RNA spiked in. Subset defined: FACS-sorted CD8+CD4-CCR7+CD45RA+ naive T cells. These receptors were collected from a human donor in good health. Some libraries in this study had Jurkat cell RNA spiked in.

The V gene is TRBV19, the J gene TRBJ2-6; D not resolved. Germline V gene data show CDR1 as LNHDA and CDR2 as SQIVND (reference sequence). The length of the CDR3 is 22 residues. Trimming cost V 0 bases and J 0 bases, with 24 bases left between them. The CDR3 protein is CASSIDSWGFIMGSSGANVLTF. As DNA, the CDR3 is TGTGCCAGTAGTATAGATAGTTGGGGATTTATAATGGGGTCCTCTGGGGCCAACGTCCTGACTTTC.

The sample holds a few counts of this clonotype. The chain uses TRBV29-1 and TRBJ2-7; TRBD2 aligns across 12 bases. With V trimmed by 4 bases and J by 3 bases, 4 bases remained unmatched. The CDR3 totals 14 residues. CDR1 is SQVTM, CDR2 ANQGSEA, per germline. CDR3 loop: CSVGLAGEGYEQYF. In DNA form, the CDR3 reads TGCAGCGTTGGACTAGCGGGAGAGGGCTACGAGCAGTACTTC.

V gene TRBV6-2 or TRBV6-3 combines with J gene TRBJ2-2, with D possibly TRBD1 on 6 matching bases. Trimming left V 6 bases short and J 0 bases short, with 8 bases between. Germline V lookup: CDR1 MNHEY, CDR2 SVGEGT. This CDR3 region has 14 residues. As DNA, the CDR3 is TGTGCCAGCAGCTGGACAGCGAACACCGGGGAGCTGTTTTTT. Its translation: CASSWTANTGELFF.

The V call is TRBV4-3, the J call TRBJ2-1; 10 bases are a match to TRBD2. J was trimmed by 8 bases and V by 1 base; bases with no gene match: 5. The germline V gene encodes CDR1 LGHNA and CDR2 YSLEER. The CDR3 runs to 15 residues. The CDR3 DNA reads as TGCGCCAGCAGCCAAGGGGCTAGCGGGAGCTATGAGCAGTTCTTC. Translation gives CASSQGASGSYEQFF.

V gene TRBV5-5 combines with J gene TRBJ1-1; D is undetermined. The CDR3 length is 15 residues. V lost 1 base to trimming and J lost 2 bases, with 12 bases between them. CDR1 is SGHKS and CDR2 is YYEKEE in the germline V gene (reference sequence). The CDR3 spells CASSLSRAFNTEAFF. For the CDR3, the DNA is TGTGCCAGCAGCTTGTCTAGGGCGTTTAACACTGAAGCTTTCTTT.

This rearrangement joins TRBV24-1 to TRBJ2-3, with 12 bases matching TRBD2. The J segment lost 6 bases and the V segment lost 2 bases, leaving 11 bases of the junction unmatched. CDR1 is KGHDR, CDR2 SFDVKD, per germline. CDR3 length equals 18 residues. CDR3 sequence reads: CATSDYGLAGTEADTQYF. DNA for the CDR3: TGTGCCACCAGTGATTACGGACTAGCGGGGACAGAGGCGGATACGCAGTATTTT.

A note on this clonotype: This likely comes from a read error, as the CDR3 has no conserved phenylalanine or tryptophan at its end. The V call is TRBV13, the J call TRBJ2-7, with TRBD1 matching 10 bases. The CDR3 consists of 15 residues. Germline assignment: CDR1 PRHDT and CDR2 FYEKMQ (reference sequence). Trimming removed 4 bases from V and 9 bases from J; junction bases left unmatched: 12. The CDR3 reads CASSSEGQGSRLQYL. The DNA of the CDR3 is TGTGCCAGCAGCTCCGAGGGACAGGGGTCCCGGTTGCAGTACCTC.

This clonotype was picked up many times. The chain couples TRBV29-1 to TRBJ2-1; unclear D gene. Germline lookup yields CDR1 SQVTM and CDR2 ANQGSEA. The CDR3 is made up of 11 amino acids. The V end was cut by 3 bases, the J end by 11 bases, with 11 bases between. The CDR3 bases are TGCAGCGTTGATAACCGCCTGAAGCAGTTCTTC. It translates to CSVDNRLKQFF.

This clonotype has ten or more counts. The V gene is TRBV27, the J gene TRBJ2-3; D call uncertain. This CDR3 has 13 residues. Deletions cut 8 bases from V and 2 bases from J, with 11 bases between. Germline loops: CDR1 MNHEY, CDR2 SMNVEV (reference sequence). CDR3: CASGPLSTDTQYF. The DNA for the CDR3 is TGTGCCAGCGGACCACTCTCCACAGATACGCAGTATTTT.

V usage is TRBV19 and J usage is TRBJ2-7; 9 bases are a match to TRBD1. Germline CDR1 is LNHDA and CDR2 is SQIVND (reference sequence). CDR3 length: 15 residues. V lost 3 bases to trimming and J lost 5 bases; unmatched junction nucleotides: 8. CDR3 sequence: CASSIDGTGFNEQYF. The CDR3 nucleotides read TGTGCCAGTAGTATTGATGGGACAGGGTTCAACGAGCAGTACTTC.

This clonotype occurred many times. J is TRBJ2-7 and V is TRBV4-1; perhaps D is TRBD1 or TRBD2 (6 bases each). The V end lost 1 base, the J end lost 3 bases, and 13 bases lay between the germline ends. Per the germline V gene, CDR1 is MGHRA and CDR2 is YSYEKL. The CDR3 is made up of 15 amino acids. CDR3 region: CASSQGSGAGYEQYF. The DNA for the CDR3 is TGCGCCAGCAGCCAAGGCTCGGGGGCGGGCTACGAGCAGTACTTC.

This chain connects TRBV20-1 to TRBJ1-6; a possible D gene is TRBD1 (5 bases). The germline V gene encodes CDR1 DFQATT and CDR2 SNEGSKA (reference sequence). The CDR3 length is 16 residues. Trimming took 7 bases from V and 6 from J, leaving 22 bases between them. The CDR3 here is CSVRVTQGRGNSPLHF. The CDR3 DNA follows: TGCAGTGTTCGAGTAACCCAGGGTAGGGGTAATTCACCCCTCCACTTT.

On this clonotype itself: A read error may explain this, as a much larger clone is one base away. This chain uses TRBV30 with TRBJ1-3, with D hard to call. The germline CDR1 and CDR2 sequences are GTSNPN and SVGIG (reference sequence). V was shortened by 1 base and J by 4 bases, with 5 bases between the two germline ends. The CDR3 length is 12 residues. The chain's CDR3 is CAWSAGGNTIYF. As DNA, the CDR3 is TGTGCCTGGAGTGCCGGGGGAAACACCATATATTTT.

This clonotype was counted at least ten times. The V gene is TRBV28, the J gene TRBJ2-7; D remains ambiguous. The CDR3 is 13 residues long. The germline V gene has CDR1 MDHEN and CDR2 SYDVKM. V gave up 4 bases and J gave up 2 bases, with 9 bases separating them. CDR3 nucleotide sequence: TGTGCCAGCAGTTGGAACAGTCCCTACGAGCAGTACTTC. The encoded protein is CASSWNSPYEQYF.

DNA for the CDR3: TGTGCCAGCAGTTCTCTAAGGCCTCCGAACAGCTACATGAACACTGAAGCTTTCTTT. Translated, it gives CASSSLRPPNSYMNTEAFF. The chain links TRBV6-2 or TRBV6-3 to TRBJ1-1; D not resolved. V lost 4 bases and J 0 bases, leaving 24 bases between the germline ends. CDR3 length equals 19 residues. Germline V gene sequence: CDR1 MNHEY, CDR2 SVGEGT.

This clonotype was found many times. This chain connects TRBV28 to TRBJ2-7; 8 positions agree with TRBD1. The germline gives CDR1 MDHEN, CDR2 SYDVKM. The CDR3 is made up of 14 amino acids. V shed 5 bases, J shed 9 bases, and the junction held 12 bases outside the gene matches. The DNA for the CDR3 is TGTGCCAGCAGTCCACAGGGGGTCGGGGTTGGGCAGTACTTC. As protein: CASSPQGVGVGQYF.

The chain employs TRBV5-1 and TRBJ2-2; perhaps D is TRBD1 or TRBD2 (5 bases each). The ends were cut back, 0 bases at V and 1 base at J, with 13 bases in the middle. This CDR3 has 17 amino acids. Germline CDR1 SGHRS, CDR2 YFSETQ. DNA for the CDR3: TGCGCCAGCAGCTTGGCCGGGACCGCGCGGAACACCGGGGAGCTGTTTTTT. Amino acids: CASSLAGTARNTGELFF.